Listed here are 27 T cell receptor beta chains from one sample, sequenced in a study of shared clonotypes between healthy human individuals. The repertoire was sequenced with immunoSEQ multiplex PCR; TCRdb's copy has only in-frame clones and lacks some. Of roughly 1 million clones listed, around 76% are singletons. The sequencing input was memory CD4+ T cells sorted from blood. Documented subset: CD45RA-negative fraction. Receptors were obtained from a young man in good health.

In its sample, this clone was seen a few times. V gene TRBV2 combines with J gene TRBJ2-5; TRBD2 is a possible D gene (7 bases). The V and J ends lost 3 bases and 5 bases respectively, with 16 bases between them. This CDR3 region has 15 residues. Germline V gene lookup returns CDR1 SNHLY and CDR2 FYNNEI. The CDR3 DNA reads as TGTGCCAGCAGTGACGGGCCAGGGAGGGGGGAGACCCAGTACTTC. It translates to CASSDGPGRGETQYF.

The gene calls are TRBV7-2 and TRBJ1-5, with a weak D call TRBD1 (6 bases). Trimming shortened V by 2 bases and J by 3 bases, and 11 bases separated the two germline ends. The CDR3 is 15 amino acids. From germline, CDR1 is SGHTA and CDR2 FQGNSA. The CDR3 nucleotides read TGTGCCAGCAGCTTATACGGACAGCCCAATCAGCCCCAGCATTTT. Its protein is CASSLYGQPNQPQHF. Full variable domain (rest looked up from reference TRBV7-2 and TRBJ1-5): GAGVSQSPSNKVTEKGKDVELRCDPISGHTALYWYRQSLGQGLEFLIYFQGNSAPDKSGLPSDRFSAERTGGSVSTLTIQRTQQEDSAVYLCASSLYGQPNQPQHFGDGTRLSIL.

V gene TRBV5-5 combines with J gene TRBJ1-5; D is perhaps TRBD1 (6 bases). This CDR3 is built from 14 residues. CDR1 and CDR2 from the germline V gene are SGHKS and YYEKEE (reference sequence). V was cut by 0 bases and J by 5 bases, with 9 bases left in between. The CDR3: CASSLGQAHQPQHF. The CDR3 DNA follows: TGTGCCAGCAGCTTGGGACAGGCACATCAGCCCCAGCATTTT.

In its sample, this clone was seen once. The rearrangement uses TRBV12-5 and TRBJ2-5; D ambiguous. This CDR3 spans 13 amino acids. Trimming removed 9 bases from V and 0 bases from J, with 11 bases in between. Germline V gene data show CDR1 as LGHNT and CDR2 as FRNRAP. The CDR3: CASGGRNQETQYF. CDR3 bases: TGTGCTAGCGGCGGACGGAACCAAGAGACCCAGTACTTC.

This sequence joins TRBV6-1 and TRBJ2-1; TRBD1 is a possible D gene (6 bases). Germline values: CDR1 MNHNS, CDR2 SASEGT. The CDR3 consists of 15 residues. Trimming pared 7 bases from V and 5 bases from J, leaving 18 bases between. The CDR3 coding sequence is TGTGCCAGCACCCGAGGGGGAGAACGTAACAATGAGCAGTTCTTC. Its translation: CASTRGGERNNEQFF.

The V gene is TRBV5-1, the J gene TRBJ2-7, with 8 bases lining up with TRBD2. This CDR3 is 16 amino acids long. CDR1 and CDR2 from the germline V gene are SGHRS and YFSETQ. V trimming: 0 bases; J trimming: 5 bases; junction bases outside the gene matches: 10. For the CDR3, the DNA is TGCGCCAGCAGCTTGGCCGGACTAGCAGGTCTGAACGAGCAGTACTTC. Its protein is CASSLAGLAGLNEQYF.

The CDR3 reads CASSLQGQGGYTF. The CDR3 DNA reads TGTGCCAGCAGCTTGCAGGGACAGGGTGGCTACACCTTC. The chain links TRBV5-6 to TRBJ1-2, with TRBD1 matching over 9 bases. Trimming took 1 base from V and 7 from J; bases not matched to a gene: 2. Per germline, CDR1 SGHDT and CDR2 YYEEEE. The CDR3 sequence is 13 residues long.

The chain recombines TRBV9 with TRBJ1-3; possibly TRBD1 for D (5 bases). Trimming took off 0 bases at V and 0 bases at J, with 16 bases between the two ends. Germline V gene data show CDR1 as SGDLS and CDR2 as YYNGEE. CDR3 length: 18 residues. The CDR3 here is CASSVEGTGRFSGNTIYF. In DNA form, the CDR3 reads TGTGCCAGCAGCGTAGAGGGAACAGGCCGATTCTCTGGAAACACCATATATTTT.

The chain uses TRBV6-6 and TRBJ1-6; the match to TRBD1 covers 9 bases. This CDR3 has 14 residues. After removal of 5 bases from V and 7 bases from J, the junction contained 3 bases not matched to a gene. Germline loops: CDR1 MNHNY, CDR2 SVGAGI (reference sequence). The CDR3 bases are TGTGCCAGCAGTCTCGGGACAGGGAATTCACCCCTCCACTTT. Amino acids: CASSLGTGNSPLHF.

The chain recombines TRBV18 with TRBJ1-2, with a tentative D call TRBD1 (5 bases). Germline assignment: CDR1 KGHSH and CDR2 LQKENI. Between the trimmed V and J ends, which lost 5 bases and 5 bases, there was a span of 12 bases. CDR3 length: 13 amino acids. The chain's CDR3 is CASSSGLRYGYTF. The CDR3 DNA reads TGTGCCAGCTCATCGGGACTGAGATATGGCTACACCTTC.

The rearrangement joins TRBV5-1 to TRBJ2-1; D could derive from TRBD1 or TRBD2 (5 bases each). The CDR3 sequence is 17 residues long. CDR1 and CDR2 (germline): SGHRS, YFSETQ. V lost 4 bases to trimming and J lost 2 bases, with 19 bases between them. CDR3 nucleotides: TGCGCCAGCAGCCCGGGGCAGGTCGGACATGCCTACAATGAGCAGTTCTTC. It specifies CASSPGQVGHAYNEQFF.

Only a few counts were recorded for this clone. The CDR3 here is CASSPREFDYGYTF. The CDR3 bases are TGTGCCAGCTCACCGAGGGAGTTTGACTATGGCTACACCTTC. This chain uses TRBV18 with TRBJ1-2; D is uncertain. The CDR3 covers 14 residues. Germline assignment: CDR1 KGHSH and CDR2 LQKENI. V lost 3 bases and J lost 3, with 11 bases in between.

About this clone itself: At one end the junction does not follow the germline gene, possibly because of a read error. This sequence joins TRBV7-7 and TRBJ2-3, with D possibly matching TRBD1 (5 bases). Germline loops: CDR1 SSHAT, CDR2 FNYEAQ (reference sequence). The CDR3 contains 16 residues. The CDR3 protein is CASSRSQGISTDTQYF. The DNA for the CDR3 is TGTGCTAGCAGCCGATCCCAGGGAATAAGCACAGATACGCAGTATTTT.

The DNA for the CDR3 is TGCGCCAGCAGCTTGGGGTGGTTACAAGAGACCCAGTACTTC. Translating gives CASSLGWLQETQYF. The chain combines TRBV5-1 with TRBJ2-5; D not certain. Trimming took 0 bases from V and 2 from J, leaving 8 bases between them. The V gene's germline CDR1 is SGHRS and CDR2 YFSETQ. The CDR3 covers 14 residues. Using reference TRBV5-1 and TRBJ2-5 for the parts outside the CDR3, the full variable domain is KAGVTQTPRYLIKTRGQQVTLSCSPISGHRSVSWYQQTPGQGLQFLFEYFSETQRNKGNFPGRFSGRQFSNSRSEMNVSTLELGDSALYLCASSLGWLQETQYFGPGTRLLVL.

A note on this clone: An end of the junction does not agree with germline; a read error may underlie this. This chain uses TRBV7-6 with TRBJ2-7; TRBD1 might be the D (6 bases). Germline CDR1 and CDR2: SGHVS and FNYEAQ. This CDR3 is 12 amino acids long. The CDR3: CASSLGGHPSDF. The CDR3 coding sequence is TGTGCCAGCAGCTTAGGGGGACACCCCTCGGACTTC.

There are a few counts of this clone. The chain carries TRBV19 and TRBJ1-2; perhaps TRBD1 as D (5 bases). The CDR3 loop spans 14 amino acids. The V gene's germline CDR1 is LNHDA and CDR2 SQIVND (reference sequence). V was shortened by 9 bases and J by 3 bases, with 17 bases between the two germline ends. The chain's CDR3 is CASTLGQVDYGYTF. The DNA of the CDR3 is TGTGCCAGCACCTTGGGGCAGGTGGACTATGGCTACACCTTC. The entire variable domain, with the rest obtained from reference TRBV19 and TRBJ1-2, is as follows: DGGITQSPKYLFRKEGQNVTLSCEQNLNHDAMYWYRQDPGQGLRLIYYSQIVNDFQKGDIAEGYSVSREKKESFPLTVTSAQKNPTAFYLCASTLGQVDYGYTFGSGTRLTVV.

This clone came up a few times. The chain combines TRBV5-1 with TRBJ2-5; 7 nucleotides agree with TRBD1. Germline lookup yields CDR1 SGHRS and CDR2 YFSETQ. The junction had 4 bases not matched to a gene; V was cut back by 6 bases and J by 2 bases. The CDR3 is 13 residues long. This chain's CDR3 is CASNRDRQETQYF. CDR3 DNA: TGCGCCAGCAACAGGGACAGACAAGAGACCCAGTACTTC.

The chain couples TRBV7-6 to TRBJ2-3; TRBD2 matches 11 bases. With 3 bases clipped from V and 4 bases from J, the junction kept 12 bases outside the gene matches. CDR1 and CDR2 from the germline V gene are SGHVS and FNYEAQ. The CDR3 consists of 18 residues. CDR3 bases: TGTGCCAGCAGCTTGATCTGGGGACTAGCGGAGGGGGCAGATACGCAGTATTTT. Its translation: CASSLIWGLAEGADTQYF.

This clone was counted only a few times. J is TRBJ1-1 and V is TRBV30; D is possibly TRBD1 (5 bases). This CDR3 spans 16 amino acids. With 3 bases removed from V and 4 bases from J, the gap between germline ends came to 21 bases. Germline V gene lookup returns CDR1 GTSNPN and CDR2 SVGIG (reference sequence). In DNA, the CDR3 is TGTGCCTGGAGAACCGGGACGAGAAAGCCAGGCACTGAAGCTTTCTTT. The encoded protein is CAWRTGTRKPGTEAFF.

This clone has only a few counts. This chain uses TRBV7-8 with TRBJ2-1; 8 bases are a match to TRBD2. The length of the CDR3 is 16 residues. Germline-derived CDR1 and CDR2 are SGHVS and FQNEAQ. V shed 1 base and J 8 bases; nucleotides not matched to a gene: 10. The CDR3: CASSLDEGTSLDEQFF. The CDR3 DNA reads TGTGCCAGCAGCTTAGATGAGGGGACTAGTTTAGATGAGCAGTTCTTC.

The chain carries TRBV30 and TRBJ2-3; TRBD1 matches 8 bases. Germline V CDR1 and CDR2: GTSNPN, SVGIG (reference sequence). The CDR3 is 14 amino acids. The ends lost 0 bases at V and 4 bases at J; junction bases unmatched: 3. CDR3 protein: CAWSVNRGADTQYF. In DNA form, the CDR3 reads TGTGCCTGGAGTGTCAACAGGGGGGCAGATACGCAGTATTTT.

The rearrangement joins TRBV14 to TRBJ1-2; D might be TRBD1 (6 bases). The CDR3 totals 16 residues. Trimming pared 4 bases from V and 0 bases from J, leaving 15 bases between. Looked up from germline, CDR1 is SGHDN and CDR2 is FVKESK. The CDR3 coding sequence is TGTGCCAGCAGCCCCGGACAGAAAAGAGCTAACTATGGCTACACCTTC. Its translation: CASSPGQKRANYGYTF.

The chain carries TRBV6-5 and TRBJ1-2, with unresolved D. CDR3 size: 14 residues. Germline CDR1 and CDR2: MNHEY and SVGAGI. Trimming took 5 bases from V and 5 from J, leaving 15 bases between them. This CDR3 reads CASSPNKAPYGYTF. CDR3 nucleotides: TGTGCCAGCAGTCCAAACAAGGCTCCTTATGGCTACACCTTC.

The chain links TRBV7-2 to TRBJ2-7; TRBD2 matches 10 bases. Trimming at V came to 1 base and at J to 7 bases, leaving 10 bases not matched to a gene. This CDR3 contains 16 residues. Germline CDR1 is SGHTA and CDR2 is FQGNSA. The chain's CDR3 is CASSLESSGGIGEQYF. The DNA of the CDR3 is TGTGCCAGCAGCTTAGAGTCTAGCGGGGGCATAGGGGAGCAGTACTTC.

The chain carries TRBV19 and TRBJ1-5, with TRBD1 matching 9 bases. The germline V gene has CDR1 LNHDA and CDR2 SQIVND (reference sequence). V trimming: 6 bases; J trimming: 3 bases; junction bases outside the gene matches: 6. The length of the CDR3 is 15 residues. CDR3 in amino acids: CASRRDRVDNQPQHF. CDR3 bases: TGTGCCAGTAGAAGGGACAGGGTCGACAATCAGCCCCAGCATTTT.

The chain joins TRBV5-4 to TRBJ1-2, with D perhaps matching TRBD1 (5 bases). The V gene's germline CDR1 is SGHNT and CDR2 YYREEE (reference sequence). Trimming shortened V by 4 bases and J by 0 bases, and 13 bases separated the two germline ends. The CDR3 is made up of 15 amino acids. This chain's CDR3 is CASSQQEISNYGYTF. CDR3 DNA sequence: TGTGCCAGCAGCCAACAGGAGATTTCTAACTATGGCTACACCTTC.

The gene calls are TRBV27 and TRBJ1-6, with a tentative D call TRBD1 (5 bases). The CDR3 totals 14 residues. Germline V gene sequence: CDR1 MNHEY, CDR2 SMNVEV (reference sequence). V gave up 5 bases and J gave up 6 bases, with 11 bases separating them. Written as DNA, the CDR3 is TGTGCCAGCAGTATAAGACAGAGTAATTCACCCCTCCACTTT. This sequence encodes CASSIRQSNSPLHF.